This T cell receptor (beta chain) was sequenced during a study of cytomegalovirus exposure and HLA in healthy donors. Whole-study findings and limits: Many donors carried some public TCRs, although rarity characterized most TCR sequences. When analyzed later, a missense DCLRE1C variant was found to be linked to TCR beta V- and J-gene trimming. Another analysis was done later, and it associated around 16,000 TCR beta sequences with HLA alleles at 0.05 false discovery rate.

A remark on this clone: Its target is unknown.

Every donor was a healthy person donating bone marrow. 60 Vbeta and 13 Jbeta primers were used in PCR. Measured with immunoSEQ multiplex PCR; TCRdb has only the in-frame clones, and not every one. The data hold some 65,000 clones, with approximately 60% observed a single time. The germline V gene encodes CDR1 SGHTA and CDR2 FQGNSA. The CDR3 has 15 amino acids. With 5 bases clipped from V and 3 bases from J, the junction kept 6 bases outside the gene matches. This clonotype originated in a man aged 30 to 39 in good health and CMV-seronegative. The material sequenced was PBMCs. The chain joins TRBV7-2 to TRBJ2-1; 8 nucleotides match TRBD1. The CDR3, as DNA: TGTGCCAGCAGCCCACCGGGACAGGTCTACAATGAGCAGTTCTTC. This translates into CASSPPGQVYNEQFF.